One sample yielded the 26 T cell receptor beta chains listed below, sequenced in a study of blood T cell repertoires in COVID-19. Sequenced by immunoSEQ multiplex PCR; TCRdb stores in-frame clones only, minus some. The sample includes 100,000 to 150,000 clones, about 81% of them seen just once. Sequenced input: peripheral blood. The receptors derive from a woman aged 45-65 years with acute or convalescent COVID-19.

This clone has just a few counts. The V gene is TRBV2, the J gene TRBJ2-3; unclear D gene. The germline V gene has CDR1 SNHLY and CDR2 FYNNEI. Between the trimmed V and J ends, which lost 1 base and 6 bases, there was a span of 11 bases. This CDR3 spans 14 amino acids. The CDR3 DNA is TGTGCCAGCAGTGAAGAAGCAGGTTGGGATACGCAGTATTTT. It translates to CASSEEAGWDTQYF.

The count of this clone is one. The rearrangement links TRBV5-4 to TRBJ2-5; TRBD1 is a possible D gene (5 bases). Germline loops: CDR1 SGHNT, CDR2 YYREEE (reference sequence). The CDR3 has 14 amino acids. The V end lost 1 base, the J end lost 1 base, and 8 bases lay between the germline ends. The CDR3 DNA follows: TGTGCCAGCAGCTTGATAGGGGCCCAAGAGACCCAGTACTTC. This sequence encodes CASSLIGAQETQYF.

In nucleotides, the CDR3 is TGTGCCAGCAGCGTATCGCCGGGTCTCGAGCAGTACTTC. As protein: CASSVSPGLEQYF. J is TRBJ2-7 and V is TRBV9; D is undetermined. Germline CDR1 is SGDLS and CDR2 is YYNGEE. With 1 base removed from V and 6 bases from J, the gap between germline ends came to 11 bases. The CDR3 contains 13 residues.

This clone was found once. The chain couples TRBV4-2 to TRBJ1-1; 8 nucleotides agree with TRBD1. Germline CDR1 LGHNA, CDR2 YNFKEQ. This CDR3 has 14 amino acids. Trimming at V came to 2 bases and at J to 3 bases, leaving 2 bases not matched to a gene. CDR3 in amino acids: CASSQTTGDTEAFF. CDR3 DNA: TGTGCCAGCAGCCAAACGACAGGGGACACTGAAGCTTTCTTT.

The gene calls are TRBV12-5 and TRBJ1-1; TRBD1 might be the D (6 bases). This CDR3 region has 13 residues. Germline V gives CDR1 LGHNT, CDR2 FRNRAP. V shed 3 bases and J shed 11 bases, with 16 bases lying between them. As DNA, the CDR3 is TGTGCTAGTGGTTTCGGCTCCGGGGGGCCTGCTTTCTTT. It translates to CASGFGSGGPAFF.

This sequence joins TRBV3-1 (or the pseudogene TRBV3-2) and TRBJ2-3; 11 nucleotides align to TRBD2. There are 17 residues in the CDR3. V shed 1 base and J 2 bases; nucleotides not matched to a gene: 5. Per the germline V gene, CDR1 is LGHDT and CDR2 is YNNKEL (reference sequence). The CDR3 reads CASSQVSGGAPTDTQYF. DNA of the CDR3: TGTGCCAGCAGCCAAGTTAGCGGGGGGGCGCCCACAGATACGCAGTATTTT.

The rearrangement joins TRBV20-1 to TRBJ1-1; D remains unclear. Germline CDR1 is DFQATT and CDR2 is SNEGSKA (reference sequence). The CDR3 runs 10 residues. Trimming removed 6 bases from V and 9 bases from J, with 11 bases in between. CDR3 sequence: CSAVTVKAFF. The CDR3 DNA is TGCAGTGCCGTTACAGTGAAAGCTTTCTTT.

This rearrangement joins TRBV7-8 to TRBJ1-4; tentative D call: TRBD1 (6 bases). CDR1 is SGHVS, CDR2 FQNEAQ, per germline. This CDR3 spans 19 amino acids. V lost 6 bases to trimming and J lost 3 bases, with 26 bases between them. CDR3 loop: CASSYTGTRGRGANEKLFF. The CDR3 bases are TGTGCCAGCAGTTATACCGGGACACGAGGGAGGGGGGCTAATGAAAAACTGTTTTTT.

This chain links TRBV2 with TRBJ2-1, with 7 bases fitting TRBD2. V lost 5 bases and J lost 5; bases outside the gene matches: 18. Looked up from germline, CDR1 is SNHLY and CDR2 is FYNNEI. The CDR3 length is 18 residues. CDR3 in amino acids: CASSTPSTGAGANNEQFF. The DNA for the CDR3 is TGTGCCAGCAGTACCCCCTCTACTGGGGCGGGAGCGAACAATGAGCAGTTCTTC.

The chain employs TRBV6-2 or TRBV6-3 and TRBJ2-7; 8 bases align to TRBD2. Germline V gene data show CDR1 as MNHEY and CDR2 as SVGEGT. The CDR3 is 15 amino acids. Trimming at V came to 4 bases and at J to 3 bases, leaving 8 bases not matched to a gene. The CDR3 region is CASSSGTRIHYEQYF. DNA for the CDR3: TGTGCCAGCAGTTCCGGGACTAGGATTCACTACGAGCAGTACTTC.

This clone was seen once. The rearrangement uses TRBV7-3 and TRBJ2-1, with TRBD2 identical over 7 bases. The CDR3 loop spans 16 amino acids. CDR1 is SGHTA, CDR2 FQGTGA, per germline. V was pared by 5 bases and J by 6 bases, with 13 bases of the junction left unmatched. CDR3 loop: CASSVLGGQTGNEQFF. CDR3 bases: TGTGCCAGCAGCGTACTGGGAGGGCAGACCGGCAATGAGCAGTTCTTC.

The chain employs TRBV11-2 and TRBJ1-2; the match to TRBD1 covers 7 bases. Unmatched junction bases numbered 3, after V lost 5 bases and J lost 3 bases. Germline V lookup: CDR1 SGHAT, CDR2 FQNNGV. The CDR3 extends over 13 amino acids. CDR3 protein: CASSVTGDYGYTF. The CDR3 region has the DNA TGTGCCAGCAGCGTAACAGGGGACTATGGCTACACCTTC.

The rearrangement uses TRBV9 and TRBJ1-1; TRBD1 matches 8 bases. J lost 1 base, V lost 0 bases, and 14 bases had no gene match. CDR1 is SGDLS and CDR2 is YYNGEE in the germline V gene. The CDR3 has 19 amino acids. The CDR3 protein is CASSVVPGGAGYGNTEAFF. The CDR3 DNA follows: TGTGCCAGCAGCGTAGTCCCAGGGGGCGCCGGGTACGGGAACACTGAAGCTTTCTTT.

The chain joins TRBV18 to TRBJ1-5; 8 bases map to TRBD1. Germline lookup yields CDR1 KGHSH and CDR2 LQKENI. Trimming at V came to 3 bases and at J to 7 bases, leaving 5 bases not matched to a gene. The CDR3 totals 14 residues. The CDR3 reads CASSPMGQEQPQHF. The CDR3 region has the DNA TGTGCCAGCTCACCCATGGGACAGGAGCAGCCCCAGCATTTT.

The chain combines TRBV29-1 with TRBJ2-1, with TRBD2 as a possible D gene (5 bases). From germline, CDR1 is SQVTM and CDR2 ANQGSEA. The CDR3 spans 12 residues. V was trimmed by 7 bases and J by 5 bases, leaving 12 bases between them. Written as DNA, the CDR3 is TGCAGCGGAGCGGTACAAGACAATGAGCAGTTCTTC. Protein: CSGAVQDNEQFF.

The chain carries TRBV18 and TRBJ2-1, with 9 bases matching TRBD2. Trimming at V came to 6 bases and at J to 9 bases, leaving 15 bases not matched to a gene. CDR1 is KGHSH, CDR2 LQKENI, per germline. The CDR3 is 16 residues long. CDR3: CASSHPVAGGLAEQFF. The CDR3 bases are TGTGCCAGCTCCCATCCGGTGGCGGGAGGGCTGGCTGAGCAGTTCTTC.

V and J are TRBV5-4 and TRBJ2-1, with 9 nucleotides matching TRBD2. The V gene's germline CDR1 is SGHNT and CDR2 YYREEE (reference sequence). CDR3 length: 15 amino acids. V lost 4 bases to trimming and J lost 9 bases; unmatched junction nucleotides: 11. CDR3 sequence reads: CASSVDSGRAGEQFF. The CDR3 DNA sequence: TGTGCCAGCAGCGTTGATAGCGGGAGAGCTGGTGAGCAGTTCTTC. The full variable domain, completed using reference TRBV5-4 and TRBJ2-1, is ETGVTQSPTHLIKTRGQQVTLRCSSQSGHNTVSWYQQALGQGPQFIFQYYREEENGRGNFPPRFSGLQFPNYSSELNVNALELDDSALYLCASSVDSGRAGEQFFGPGTRLTVL.

This clone was seen only once. This chain connects TRBV27 to TRBJ2-1, with 10 bases lining up with TRBD2. Germline trimming cut 5 bases from V and 7 bases from J; bases unmatched to any gene: 14. The CDR3 length is 17 residues. Germline loops: CDR1 MNHEY, CDR2 SMNVEV (reference sequence). CDR3 bases: TGTGCCAGCAGTCCGACGGGTAGCGGGGGGCTAAGTAATGAGCAGTTCTTC. The encoded protein is CASSPTGSGGLSNEQFF.

The rearrangement uses TRBV28 and TRBJ2-2; 8 nucleotides align to TRBD2. The length of the CDR3 is 17 residues. The germline gives CDR1 MDHEN, CDR2 SYDVKM. V trimming: 4 bases; J trimming: 3 bases; junction bases outside the gene matches: 10. The CDR3 DNA is TGTGCCAGCAGTTCCAGTTCGGGAGGGCCGCACACCGGGGAGCTGTTTTTT. It specifies CASSSSSGGPHTGELFF. The full variable domain, with the rest looked up from reference TRBV28 and TRBJ2-2, is DVKVTQSSRYLVKRTGEKVFLECVQDMDHENMFWYRQDPGLGLRLIYFSYDVKMKEKGDIPEGYSVSREKKERFSLILESASTNQTSMYLCASSSSSGGPHTGELFFGEGSRLTVL.

The chain is built from TRBV30 and TRBJ1-5, with 8 bases lining up with TRBD1. This CDR3 is 14 amino acids long. V lost 3 bases, J lost 9 bases, and 10 bases stayed unmatched. Germline lookup yields CDR1 GTSNPN and CDR2 SVGIG (reference sequence). The CDR3 is CAWREGQGVTPQHF. For the CDR3, the DNA is TGTGCCTGGAGGGAAGGACAGGGAGTGACGCCCCAGCATTTT.

The rearrangement uses TRBV9 and TRBJ1-6; TRBD1 aligns across 7 bases. This CDR3 comprises 13 residues. The germline CDR1 and CDR2 sequences are SGDLS and YYNGEE. J lost 9 bases, V lost 3 bases, and 3 bases had no gene match. CDR3 coding DNA: TGTGCCAGCAGCGCGGACAGGTCTTCACCCCTCCACTTT. Residues: CASSADRSSPLHF.

The V call is TRBV6-6, the J call TRBJ2-7, with D possibly matching TRBD2 (5 bases). The CDR3 runs 13 residues. The germline V gene encodes CDR1 MNHNY and CDR2 SVGAGI (reference sequence). Trimming removed 2 bases at V and 4 bases at J, with 9 bases between. CDR3 in amino acids: CASSYSGVYEQYF. The CDR3 nucleotides read TGTGCCAGCAGTTACAGCGGCGTATACGAGCAGTACTTC.

The sample holds one count of this clone. The chain carries TRBV9 and TRBJ1-2; the D gene is possibly TRBD1 (5 bases). Trimming took off 5 bases at V and 6 bases at J, with 11 bases between the two ends. Germline V gene lookup returns CDR1 SGDLS and CDR2 YYNGEE. This CDR3 has 12 amino acids. The CDR3 spells CASSAGLDGYTF. CDR3 DNA sequence: TGTGCCAGCAGTGCAGGGTTAGATGGCTACACCTTC.

This clone was detected a few times. The V and J genes are TRBV5-1 and TRBJ2-5; tentative D call: TRBD1 (5 bases). Trimming removed 4 bases at V and 1 base at J, with 17 bases between. This CDR3 is built from 16 residues. Germline V gene data show CDR1 as SGHRS and CDR2 as YFSETQ. CDR3 DNA sequence: TGCGCCAGCAGCCCCTCGCCCAGACAGACCCAAGAGACCCAGTACTTC. It encodes CASSPSPRQTQETQYF.

The rearrangement uses TRBV6-5 and TRBJ1-2; possible D gene TRBD1, 6 bases. Germline V gene data show CDR1 as MNHEY and CDR2 as SVGAGI. Trimming shortened V by 5 bases and J by 2 bases, and 15 bases separated the two germline ends. The CDR3 runs to 15 residues. CDR3 DNA sequence: TGTGCCAGCAGTACCCAGTATGGGGGCAACTATGGCTACACCTTC. Encoded protein: CASSTQYGGNYGYTF.

The V gene is TRBV19, the J gene TRBJ2-1; 8 positions agree with TRBD1. Losses at the gene ends were 8 bases for V and 7 bases for J; bases not matched to a gene: 16. The CDR3 runs to 16 residues. CDR1 is LNHDA, CDR2 SQIVND, per germline (reference sequence). The CDR3 here is CASLPGQGFVGNEQFF. CDR3 in DNA: TGTGCCAGTCTTCCAGGACAGGGATTCGTGGGGAATGAGCAGTTCTTC.